Listed here are 8 T cell receptor beta chains from one sample, sequenced in a study of response to subunit inactivated influenza vaccine. TCRdb independently ran MiXCR on the RT-PCR reads; one entry per CDR3 protein. The table records about 780,000 distinct CDR3 sequences, approximately 17% of them present only once. The sample in question was PBMCs from blood, obtained more than 4 days after vaccination. These receptors were taken from a man between 50 and 59 years old who received an inactivated influenza vaccine.

In its sample, this clonotype was seen a few times. The J gene is TRBJ2-1, the V gene TRBV7-9; D ambiguous. This CDR3 region has 14 residues. V lost 6 bases and J lost 7, with 16 bases in between. Germline CDR1 and CDR2: SEHNR and FQNEAQ (reference sequence). This CDR3 reads CASSPDPVGNEQFF. DNA of the CDR3: TGTGCCAGCAGTCCAGACCCGGTGGGGAATGAGCAGTTCTTC.

The chain links TRBV4-2 to TRBJ2-3, with 10 positions matching TRBD2. Germline CDR1 reads LGHNA; CDR2 reads YNFKEQ. The J segment lost 0 bases and the V segment lost 3 bases, leaving 12 bases of the junction unmatched. This CDR3 comprises 19 residues. In DNA form, the CDR3 reads TGTGCCAGCAGCCAGCGCCGTTCTAGCGGGGGATCTAGCACAGATACGCAGTATTTT. This translates into CASSQRRSSGGSSTDTQYF.

The chain has TRBV2 and TRBJ2-2, with 7 bases that match TRBD2. The CDR3 runs 16 residues. V gave up 6 bases and J gave up 4 bases; unmatched junction bases: 11. CDR1 is SNHLY and CDR2 is FYNNEI in the germline V gene. The CDR3 spells CASSKGTTRGTGELFF. For the CDR3, the DNA is TGTGCCAGCAGCAAAGGGACTACCCGGGGCACCGGGGAGCTGTTTTTT. Full variable domain (remainder filled in from reference TRBV2 and TRBJ2-2): EPEVTQTPSHQVTQMGQEVILRCVPISNHLYFYWYRQILGQKVEFLVSFYNNEISEKSEIFDDQFSVERPDGSNFTLKIRSTKLEDSAMYFCASSKGTTRGTGELFFGEGSRLTVL.

This sequence joins TRBV7-2 and TRBJ2-1, with 8 bases aligning to TRBD2. J lost 5 bases, V lost 4 bases, and 10 bases had no gene match. CDR3 length equals 16 residues. Germline CDR1 is SGHTA and CDR2 is FQGNSA. CDR3 nucleotides: TGTGCCAGCAGCTGGAGGGTAGCGGGGAGCAACAATGAGCAGTTCTTC. Translated, it gives CASSWRVAGSNNEQFF.

The sample holds a few counts of this clonotype. This chain joins TRBV3-1 and TRBJ2-1; D gene unclear. The CDR3 consists of 12 residues. Germline loops: CDR1 LGHDT, CDR2 YNNKEL (reference sequence). With 3 bases removed from V and 5 bases from J, the gap between germline ends came to 5 bases. CDR3 in DNA: TGTGCCAGCAGCCAGCTTAACAATGAGCAGTTCTTC. This gives the protein CASSQLNNEQFF.

This clonotype was seen only a few times. V is TRBV20-1 and J is TRBJ1-2, with TRBD1 identical over 7 bases. Germline values: CDR1 DFQATT, CDR2 SNEGSKA (reference sequence). J gave up 2 bases and V 3 bases, and 3 bases lay outside the gene matches. The CDR3 loop spans 13 amino acids. The CDR3 sequence is CSASGTENYGYTF. As DNA, the CDR3 is TGCAGTGCTAGTGGGACAGAGAACTATGGCTACACCTTC.

In its sample, this clonotype was seen a few times. The rearrangement uses TRBV7-2 and TRBJ2-4; D remains ambiguous. The germline V gene encodes CDR1 SGHTA and CDR2 FQGNSA. Trimming cost V 1 base and J 7 bases, with 14 bases left between them. The CDR3 spans 15 residues. CDR3 bases: TGTGCCAGCAGCTTAGTTGGTGCTGCCGCTAACATTCAGTACTTC. Its protein is CASSLVGAAANIQYF.

A few counts support this clonotype. V and J are TRBV5-1 and TRBJ1-2; a weak D match, TRBD1 (5 bases). CDR1 is SGHRS and CDR2 is YFSETQ in the germline V gene. V lost 7 bases and J 4 bases, leaving 35 bases between the germline ends. The CDR3 contains 20 residues. CDR3 bases: TGCGCCAGCTTCGGGGGGTCTCCTCCCCCTTCAATTGTGCTTTTCTATGGCTACACCTTC. Translation gives CASFGGSPPPSIVLFYGYTF.